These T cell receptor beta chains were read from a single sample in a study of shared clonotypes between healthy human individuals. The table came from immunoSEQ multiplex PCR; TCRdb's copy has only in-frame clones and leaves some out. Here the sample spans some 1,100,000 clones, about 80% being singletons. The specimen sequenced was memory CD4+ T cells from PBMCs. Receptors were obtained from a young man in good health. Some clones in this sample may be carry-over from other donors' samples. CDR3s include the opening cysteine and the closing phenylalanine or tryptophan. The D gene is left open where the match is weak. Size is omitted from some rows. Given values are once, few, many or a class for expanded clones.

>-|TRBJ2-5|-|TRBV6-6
TGTGCCAGCCAAGCGGACCGAGAGACCCAGTACTTC
CASQADRETQYF
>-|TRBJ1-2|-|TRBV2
TGTGCCAGCAAAAAAAGGGGTTTGGACAGTTCAGATGGCTACACCTTC
CASKKRGLDSSDGYTF
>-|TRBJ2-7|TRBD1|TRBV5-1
TGCGCCAGCAGCTTGGATGGCAGGGGGCGAAACGAGCAGTACTTC
CASSLDGRGRNEQYF
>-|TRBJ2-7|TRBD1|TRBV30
TGTGCCTGGGACAGGGCCTCCTACGAGCAGTACTTC
CAWDRASYEQYF
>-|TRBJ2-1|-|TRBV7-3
TGTGCCAGCAGCTTCCTAAGCGGGTCCTACAATGAGCAGTTCTTC
CASSFLSGSYNEQFF
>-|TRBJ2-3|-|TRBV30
TGTGCCTGGAGGAAAGCCAGCACAGATACGCAGTATTTT
CAWRKASTDTQYF
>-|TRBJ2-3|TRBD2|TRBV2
TGTGCCAGCAGAAGAAAAGCGGGAGTCACCGCAGATACGCAGTATTTT
CASRRKAGVTADTQYF
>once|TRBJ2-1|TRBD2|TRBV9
TGTGCCAGCAGCCGGGAGGTTTTGTACAATGAGCAGTTCTTC
CASSREVLYNEQFF
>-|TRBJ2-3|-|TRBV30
TGTGCCTGGACCCCTCCTGGGGGGCAGGGACTGGGGGATACGCAGTATTTT
CAWTPPGGQGLGDTQYF
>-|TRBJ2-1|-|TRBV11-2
TGTGCCAGCAGCTTGAGGGACAACGAATACAATGAGCAGTTCTTC
CASSLRDNEYNEQFF
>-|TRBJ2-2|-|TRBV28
TGTGCCAGCAGTTTAGTCACCGGGGAGCTGTTTTTT
CASSLVTGELFF
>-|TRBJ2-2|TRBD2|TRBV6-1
TGTGCCAGCAGTGGCTTCATAGCGGGAAACACCGGGGAGCTGTTTTTT
CASSGFIAGNTGELFF
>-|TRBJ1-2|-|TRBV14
TGTGCCAGCAGCCAAGAGGTCGGGGGGCTTAACTATGGCTACACCTTC
CASSQEVGGLNYGYTF
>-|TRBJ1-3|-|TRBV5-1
TGCGCCAGCAGCTTGAGAGATGGGAGGGTAGACACCATATATTTT
CASSLRDGRVDTIYF
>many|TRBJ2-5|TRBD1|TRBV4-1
TGCGCCAGCAGCCAGGGACAGCTTTCAAAAGAGACCCAGTACTTC
CASSQGQLSKETQYF
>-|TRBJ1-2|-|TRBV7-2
TGTGCCAGCAGCTTAGACGCGTGGGCTGGGGACGGCTATGGCTACACCTTC
CASSLDAWAGDGYGYTF
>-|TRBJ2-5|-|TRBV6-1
TGTGCCAGCAGTGGCTACGCCCTGGCGGGAGAGACCCAGTACTTC
CASSGYALAGETQYF
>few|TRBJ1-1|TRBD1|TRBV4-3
TGCGCCAGCAGCCAAGATTGGACAGGGGAGACTGAAGCTTTCTTT
CASSQDWTGETEAFF
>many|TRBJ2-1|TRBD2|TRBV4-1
TGCGCCAGCAGCCAAGCTCCATTGAGCGGGAGTGTCAATGAGCAGTTCTTC
CASSQAPLSGSVNEQFF
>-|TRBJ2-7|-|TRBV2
TGTGCCAGCAGTGTGGGCAGGGGTAATTACGAGCAGTACTTC
CASSVGRGNYEQYF
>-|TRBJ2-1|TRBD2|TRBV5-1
TGCGCCAGCAGCTTGGCCACTAGCGGAAACAATGAGCAGTTCTTC
CASSLATSGNNEQFF
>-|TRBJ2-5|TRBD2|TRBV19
TGTGCCAGTAGTATAGATAGCGGGAGCGGGGAGACCCAGTACTTC
CASSIDSGSGETQYF
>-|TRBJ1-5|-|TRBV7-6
TGTGCCAGCAGCTTAGCCGGTAGGGTGAATCAGCCCCAGCATTTT
CASSLAGRVNQPQHF
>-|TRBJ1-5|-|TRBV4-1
TGCGCCAGCAGCCAAGATGGGTATCAGCCCCAGCATTTT
CASSQDGYQPQHF
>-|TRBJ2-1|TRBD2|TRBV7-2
TGTGCCAGCAGCTTAGGAAGGGGACTAGAATACAATGAGCAGTTCTTC
CASSLGRGLEYNEQFF
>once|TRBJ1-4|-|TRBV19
TGTGCCAGTAGTACGACAGGCTTCGACGAAAAACTGTTTTTT
CASSTTGFDEKLFF
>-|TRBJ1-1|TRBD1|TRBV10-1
TGCGCCAGCAAGGGGGACAGGGGTAACACTGAAGCTTTCTTT
CASKGDRGNTEAFF
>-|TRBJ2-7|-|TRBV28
TGTGCCAGCAGTTCGAAGCCCGGGCCGCTCTACTTCAGAGCCTACGAGCAGTACTTC
CASSSKPGPLYFRAYEQYF
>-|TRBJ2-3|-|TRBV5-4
TGTGCCAGCAGCTCCTCCTGGAGCACAGATACGCAGTATTTT
CASSSSWSTDTQYF
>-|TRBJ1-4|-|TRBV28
TGTGCCAGCAGTTATAAGGGCCCAACTAATGAAAAACTGTTTTTT
CASSYKGPTNEKLFF
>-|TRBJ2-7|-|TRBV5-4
TGTGCCAGCAGCTTGGACAGGGCCGAGCAGTACTTC
CASSLDRAEQYF
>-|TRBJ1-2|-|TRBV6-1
TGTGCCAGCAGGGAGGGAGGGAACTATGGCTACACCTTC
CASREGGNYGYTF
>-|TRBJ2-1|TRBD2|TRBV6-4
TGTGCCAGCAGTGAGGCGGGAGGCAGCTACAATGAGCAGTTCTTC
CASSEAGGSYNEQFF
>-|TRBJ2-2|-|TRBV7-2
TGTGCCAGCAGCTACAGGTGGGGGGCCGGGGAGCTGTTTTTT
CASSYRWGAGELFF
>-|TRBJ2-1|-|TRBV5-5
TGTGCCAGCAGCGACCCGGGTACTATCAATGAGCAGTTCTTC
CASSDPGTINEQFF
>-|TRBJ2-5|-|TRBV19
TGTGCCAGTAGTATCGAGGTTAGGGAGACCCAGTACTTC
CASSIEVRETQYF
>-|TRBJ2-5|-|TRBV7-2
TGTGCCAGCAGCTTAGTGAAAGAGACCCAGTACTTC
CASSLVKETQYF
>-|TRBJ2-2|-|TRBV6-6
TGTGCCAGCAGGGACCGTAGTATGTACACCGGGGAGCTGTTTTTT
CASRDRSMYTGELFF
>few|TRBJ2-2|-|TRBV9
TGTGCCAGCAGCGTAGATCTCTACACCGGGGAGCTGTTTTTT
CASSVDLYTGELFF
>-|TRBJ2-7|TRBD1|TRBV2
TGTGCCAGCAGGGAAAGGACAGGGGATTACGAGCAGTACTTC
CASRERTGDYEQYF
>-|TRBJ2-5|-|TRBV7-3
TGTGCCAGCAGCTTAAATGGCCCTCGTAGGGGCGGCCAAGAGACCCAGTACTTC
CASSLNGPRRGGQETQYF
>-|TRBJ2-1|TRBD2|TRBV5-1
TGCGCCAGCAGCTTTTTAGCGGGAGGGCAATACAATGAGCAGTTCTTC
CASSFLAGGQYNEQFF
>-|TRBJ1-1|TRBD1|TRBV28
TGTGCCAGCAGTTCCGGAGGGGGCAACACTGAAGCTTTCTTT
CASSSGGGNTEAFF
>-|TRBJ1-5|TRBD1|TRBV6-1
TGTGCCAGCAGAGGGACAGGGGTGGCTCAGCCCCAGCATTTT
CASRGTGVAQPQHF
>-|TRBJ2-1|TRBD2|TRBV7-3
TGTGCCAGCAGCTTACGGCCTAGCGGGAGCTCCTACAATGAGCAGTTCTTC
CASSLRPSGSSYNEQFF
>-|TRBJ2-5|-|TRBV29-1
TGCAGCGTTGATAGTCTTATCCAAGAGACCCAGTACTTC
CSVDSLIQETQYF
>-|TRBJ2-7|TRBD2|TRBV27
TGTGCCAGCAGTTTCTTCCCTAGCGGGGACTACTCCTACGAGCAGTACTTC
CASSFFPSGDYSYEQYF
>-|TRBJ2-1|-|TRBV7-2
TGTGCCAGCAGCCAGGGGAGGGGTACTAAATCCTACAATGAGCAGTTCTTC
CASSQGRGTKSYNEQFF
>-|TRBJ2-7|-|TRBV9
TGTGCCAGCAGCCAAGGTGGGGCAGGCACCTGGGAGCAGTACTTC
CASSQGGAGTWEQYF
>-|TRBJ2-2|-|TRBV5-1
TGCGCCAGCAGCTTGGGAACTCTCGGGGAGCTGTTTTTT
CASSLGTLGELFF
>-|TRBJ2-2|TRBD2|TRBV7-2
TGTGCCAGCAGCTTAGCGGGAGGGCTTAGCACCGGGGAGCTGTTTTTT
CASSLAGGLSTGELFF
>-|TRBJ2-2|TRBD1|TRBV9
TGTGCCAGCGCCGTGGGACAGGGGGCCGGGGAGCTGTTTTTT
CASAVGQGAGELFF